The 12 T cell receptor beta chains reported below all come from one sample, sequenced in a study of Ad26.COV2.S vaccination and SARS-CoV-2 variants. Treatment indicated: about 20 received Ad26.COV2.S at low or high dose, single or two shots; about 5 received placebo; per-sample allocation not given. The study sampled participants on day 63 after the first vaccine or placebo injection. Libraries were prepared by immunoSEQ multiplex PCR; TCRdb keeps only in-frame clonotypes and omits some of them. The profile covers about 420,000 clones, with over 75% appearing a single time and about 3.6% taken by the ten largest. The starting material was peripheral blood, obtained in a trial of Ad26.COV2.S vaccine versus placebo. These receptors all come from a person between 18 and 65 years old who received the Ad26.COV2.S COVID-19 vaccine or a placebo.

The rearrangement uses TRBV28 and TRBJ2-5; tentatively, D is TRBD1 or TRBD2 (6 bases each). The CDR3 is 13 residues long. Germline V gene sequence: CDR1 MDHEN, CDR2 SYDVKM. Trimming stripped 7 bases from V and 6 bases from J, with 15 bases between. The CDR3 DNA sequence: TGTGCCAGCATCTCCGGGGGCCTGAAGACCCAGTACTTC. As protein: CASISGGLKTQYF.

V gene TRBV7-2 combines with J gene TRBJ2-7; D not certain. The CDR3 has 15 residues. Germline V gene sequence: CDR1 SGHTA, CDR2 FQGNSA. V lost 1 base to trimming and J lost 0 bases, with 10 bases between them. This CDR3 is CASSLEKISSYEQYF. The CDR3 region has the DNA TGTGCCAGCAGCTTAGAAAAGATTAGCTCCTACGAGCAGTACTTC.

V and J are TRBV28 and TRBJ2-6; 9 nucleotides agree with TRBD2. The CDR3 is 18 amino acids. With V trimmed by 5 bases and J by 0 bases, 8 bases remained unmatched. The germline V gene encodes CDR1 MDHEN and CDR2 SYDVKM. In nucleotides, the CDR3 is TGTGCCAGCAGTCCCTTCGCGGGGGGGAGCTCTGGGGCCAACGTCCTGACTTTC. Residues: CASSPFAGGSSGANVLTF.

V usage is TRBV14 and J usage is TRBJ2-1; no clear D gene. The ends were cut back, 0 bases at V and 7 bases at J, with 10 bases in the middle. In germline, CDR1 is SGHDN, CDR2 FVKESK. The CDR3 covers 14 residues. This CDR3 is CASSQDSRENEQFF. CDR3 nucleotides: TGTGCCAGCAGCCAAGATTCCAGAGAGAATGAGCAGTTCTTC.

The V and J genes are TRBV21-1 and TRBJ1-6; the D call in the table, TRBD1, was not verified against the DNA. TRBV21-1 is termed a pseudogene. The CDR3 is 15 residues long. CDR3 DNA: TGTGCCAGCAGCAAAGGCAGGGGTATCAGTTCACCCCTCCACTTT. It encodes CASSKGRGISSPLHF.

This clone was counted between two and nine times. This CDR3 is CASSTTGPKTAFF. CDR3 coding DNA: TGTGCCAGCAGCACGACAGGGCCCAAAACAGCTTTCTTT. The chain is built from TRBV3-1 (or the pseudogene TRBV3-2) and TRBJ1-1; TRBD1 matches 7 bases. The CDR3 extends over 13 amino acids. Looked up from germline, CDR1 is LGHDT and CDR2 is YNNKEL (reference sequence). V trimming: 5 bases; J trimming: 10 bases; junction bases outside the gene matches: 10.

V and J are TRBV9 and TRBJ1-3, with TRBD1 as a possible D gene (5 bases). This CDR3 comprises 16 residues. The ends were cut back, 3 bases at V and 0 bases at J, with 13 bases in the middle. The germline gives CDR1 SGDLS, CDR2 YYNGEE. The CDR3 protein is CASSGPQGVSGNTIYF. The CDR3, as DNA: TGTGCCAGCAGCGGTCCTCAGGGTGTCTCTGGAAACACCATATATTTT.

The count of this clone is one. The rearrangement joins TRBV7-2 to TRBJ2-6, with D uncertain. V was clipped by 4 bases and J by 0 bases, with 10 bases between them. Germline CDR1 SGHTA, CDR2 FQGNSA. This CDR3 spans 16 amino acids. The CDR3 sequence: CASSSRPGSGANVLTF. In DNA, the CDR3 is TGTGCCAGCAGCTCCAGACCCGGCTCTGGGGCCAACGTCCTGACTTTC.

CDR3 region: CAWSVSLGGYEQYF. The CDR3 nucleotides read TGTGCCTGGAGTGTGTCATTGGGCGGCTACGAGCAGTACTTC. The rearrangement uses TRBV30 and TRBJ2-7; D uncertain. This CDR3 region has 14 residues. Germline values: CDR1 GTSNPN, CDR2 SVGIG (reference sequence). Trimming removed 0 bases at V and 3 bases at J, with 12 bases between.

The chain employs TRBV6-6 and TRBJ1-5; the D gene is possibly TRBD1 (5 bases). In germline, CDR1 is MNHNY, CDR2 SVGAGI (reference sequence). The CDR3 runs to 13 residues. The V end lost 7 bases, the J end lost 4 bases, and 11 bases lay between the germline ends. The CDR3 nucleotides are TGTGCCAGCACCCAGGGTACTAATCAGCCCCAGCATTTT. Translated: CASTQGTNQPQHF.

This chain uses TRBV6-5 with TRBJ1-4; 7 nucleotides align to TRBD1. The CDR3 is 16 amino acids. After removal of 1 base from V and 4 bases from J, the junction contained 6 bases not matched to a gene. Germline V gene lookup returns CDR1 MNHEY and CDR2 SVGAGI. The DNA of the CDR3 is TGTGCCAGCAGTTACTACCGGGACAGCCTTAATGAAAAACTGTTTTTT. Protein sequence: CASSYYRDSLNEKLFF.

A note on this clone: Distinct nucleotide sequences in the sample also encode this CDR3. The V and J genes are TRBV12-3 or TRBV12-4 and TRBJ2-3, with D unresolved. The CDR3 contains 13 residues. Deletions cut 2 bases from V and 0 bases from J, with 3 bases between. CDR3: CASSLLSTDTQYF. In nucleotides, the CDR3 is TGTGCCAGCAGTTTACTTAGCACAGATACGCAGTATTTT.